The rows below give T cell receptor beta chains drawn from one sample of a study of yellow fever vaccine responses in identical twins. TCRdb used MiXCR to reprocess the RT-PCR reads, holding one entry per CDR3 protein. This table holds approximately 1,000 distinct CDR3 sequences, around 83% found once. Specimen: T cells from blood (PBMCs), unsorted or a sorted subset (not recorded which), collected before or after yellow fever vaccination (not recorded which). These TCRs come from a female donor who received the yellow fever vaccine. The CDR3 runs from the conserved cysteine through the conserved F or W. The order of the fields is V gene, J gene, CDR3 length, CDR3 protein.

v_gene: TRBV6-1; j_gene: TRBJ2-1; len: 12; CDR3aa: CASRGIDNEQFF
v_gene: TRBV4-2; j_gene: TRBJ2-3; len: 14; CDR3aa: CASSQDLSPDTQYF
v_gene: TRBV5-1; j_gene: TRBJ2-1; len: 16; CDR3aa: CASSLEILDYYNEQFF
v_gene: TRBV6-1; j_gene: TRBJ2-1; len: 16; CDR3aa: CASSTRSGLGGNEQFF
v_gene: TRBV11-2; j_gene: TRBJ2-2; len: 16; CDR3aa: CASSLVGPANTGELFF
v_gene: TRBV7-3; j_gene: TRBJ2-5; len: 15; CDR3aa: CASSLKFSGGETQYF
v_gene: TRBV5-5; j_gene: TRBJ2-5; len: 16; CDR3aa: CASSDKLAGDVETQYF
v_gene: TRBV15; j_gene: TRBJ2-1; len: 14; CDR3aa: CATSRDGSYNEQFF
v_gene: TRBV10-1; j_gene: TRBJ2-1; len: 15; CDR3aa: CASSVSGGFDNEQFF
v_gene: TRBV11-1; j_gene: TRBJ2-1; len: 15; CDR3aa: CASSLARGWSNEQFF
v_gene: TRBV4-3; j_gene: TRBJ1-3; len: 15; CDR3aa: CASSQDRVPGNTIYF
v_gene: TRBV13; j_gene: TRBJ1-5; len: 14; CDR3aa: CASMDSDSNQPQHF
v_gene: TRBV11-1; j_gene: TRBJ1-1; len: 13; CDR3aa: CASSLTHDVEAFF
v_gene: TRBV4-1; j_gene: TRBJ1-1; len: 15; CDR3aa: CASSQAGQINTEAFF
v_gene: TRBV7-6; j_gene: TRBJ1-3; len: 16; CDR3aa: CASSSRQGLVGNTIYF
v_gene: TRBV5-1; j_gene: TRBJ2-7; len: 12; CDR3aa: CASSLIADEQYF
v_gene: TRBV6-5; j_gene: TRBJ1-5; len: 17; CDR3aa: CASSYGRAGESNQPQHF
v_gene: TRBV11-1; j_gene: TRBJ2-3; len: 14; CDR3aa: CASSAQLAGDTQYF
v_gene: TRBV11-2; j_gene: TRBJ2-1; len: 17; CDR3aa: CASSLPMKLSSYNEQFF
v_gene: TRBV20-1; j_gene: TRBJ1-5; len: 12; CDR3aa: CSAPIGWGPQHF
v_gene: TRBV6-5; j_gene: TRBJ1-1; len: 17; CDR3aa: CASSYVGARGQGAEAFF
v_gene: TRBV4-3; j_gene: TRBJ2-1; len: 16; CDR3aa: CASSLNLGPPGNEQFF
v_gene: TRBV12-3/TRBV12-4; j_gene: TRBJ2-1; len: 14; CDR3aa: CASRTSGTYNEQFF
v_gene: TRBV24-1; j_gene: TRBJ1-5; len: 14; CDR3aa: CATSEDSSNQPQHF
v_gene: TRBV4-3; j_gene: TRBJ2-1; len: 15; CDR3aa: CASSQDGPIYNEQFF
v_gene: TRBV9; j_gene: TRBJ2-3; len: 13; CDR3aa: CASSVEGADTQYF
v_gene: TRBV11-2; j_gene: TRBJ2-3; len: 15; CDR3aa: CASSLGGVRTDTQYF
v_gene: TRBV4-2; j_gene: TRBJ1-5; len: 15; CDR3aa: CASSQEGGTNQPQHF
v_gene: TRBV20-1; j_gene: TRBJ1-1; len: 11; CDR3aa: CSARLQVGAFF
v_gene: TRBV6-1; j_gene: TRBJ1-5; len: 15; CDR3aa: CASSSDRNLYQPQHF
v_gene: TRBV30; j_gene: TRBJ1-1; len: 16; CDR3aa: CAWSGSLQGGDTEAFF
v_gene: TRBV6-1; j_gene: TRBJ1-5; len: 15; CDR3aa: CASSNSGTGGQPQHF
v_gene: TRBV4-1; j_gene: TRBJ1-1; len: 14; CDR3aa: CASSQSTGVTEAFF
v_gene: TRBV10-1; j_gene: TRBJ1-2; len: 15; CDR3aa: CASSPGSSRGYGYTF
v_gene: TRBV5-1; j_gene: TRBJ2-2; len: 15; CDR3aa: CASSLDRLHTGELFF
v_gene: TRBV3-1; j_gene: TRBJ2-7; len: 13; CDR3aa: CASSTPSGTGQYF
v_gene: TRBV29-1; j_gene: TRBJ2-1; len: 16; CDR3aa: CSVDPWGLAGYNEQFF
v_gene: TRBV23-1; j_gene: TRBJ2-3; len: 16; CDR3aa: CASSQSRTGGKDTQYF
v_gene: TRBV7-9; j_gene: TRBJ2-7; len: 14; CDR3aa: CASSSVAGTYEQYF
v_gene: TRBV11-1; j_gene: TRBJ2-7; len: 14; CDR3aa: CASSGTGGAYEQYF
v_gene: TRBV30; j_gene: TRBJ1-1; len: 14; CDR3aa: CAWSRTGRGTEAFF
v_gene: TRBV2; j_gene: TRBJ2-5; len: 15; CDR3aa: CASSETSGSSETQYF
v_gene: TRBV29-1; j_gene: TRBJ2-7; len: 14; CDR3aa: CSVAGGISSYEQYF
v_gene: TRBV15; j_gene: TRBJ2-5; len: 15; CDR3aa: CATSSGAKPQETQYF
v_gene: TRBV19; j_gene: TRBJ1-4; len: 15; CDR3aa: CASSGRQGEGEKLFF
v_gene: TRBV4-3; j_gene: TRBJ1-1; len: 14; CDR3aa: CASSQVVMNTEAFF
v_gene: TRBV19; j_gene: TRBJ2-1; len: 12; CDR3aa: CASSIGHNEQFF
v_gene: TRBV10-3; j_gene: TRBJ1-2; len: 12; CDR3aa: CAISGGSYGYTF
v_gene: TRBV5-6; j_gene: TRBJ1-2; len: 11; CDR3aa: CASRDILGYTF
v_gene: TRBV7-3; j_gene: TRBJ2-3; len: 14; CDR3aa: CASMTGGSTDTQYF
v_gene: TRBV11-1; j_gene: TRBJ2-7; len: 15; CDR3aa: CASSLLGGRPYEQYF
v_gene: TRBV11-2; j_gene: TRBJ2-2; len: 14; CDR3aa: CASSLDSHTGELFF
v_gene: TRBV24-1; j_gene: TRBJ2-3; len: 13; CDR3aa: CATSEHLTDTQYF
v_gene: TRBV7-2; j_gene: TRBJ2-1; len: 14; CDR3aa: CASSSRRGVDEQFF
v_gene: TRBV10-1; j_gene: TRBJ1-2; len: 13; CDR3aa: CASSDKLEDGYTF